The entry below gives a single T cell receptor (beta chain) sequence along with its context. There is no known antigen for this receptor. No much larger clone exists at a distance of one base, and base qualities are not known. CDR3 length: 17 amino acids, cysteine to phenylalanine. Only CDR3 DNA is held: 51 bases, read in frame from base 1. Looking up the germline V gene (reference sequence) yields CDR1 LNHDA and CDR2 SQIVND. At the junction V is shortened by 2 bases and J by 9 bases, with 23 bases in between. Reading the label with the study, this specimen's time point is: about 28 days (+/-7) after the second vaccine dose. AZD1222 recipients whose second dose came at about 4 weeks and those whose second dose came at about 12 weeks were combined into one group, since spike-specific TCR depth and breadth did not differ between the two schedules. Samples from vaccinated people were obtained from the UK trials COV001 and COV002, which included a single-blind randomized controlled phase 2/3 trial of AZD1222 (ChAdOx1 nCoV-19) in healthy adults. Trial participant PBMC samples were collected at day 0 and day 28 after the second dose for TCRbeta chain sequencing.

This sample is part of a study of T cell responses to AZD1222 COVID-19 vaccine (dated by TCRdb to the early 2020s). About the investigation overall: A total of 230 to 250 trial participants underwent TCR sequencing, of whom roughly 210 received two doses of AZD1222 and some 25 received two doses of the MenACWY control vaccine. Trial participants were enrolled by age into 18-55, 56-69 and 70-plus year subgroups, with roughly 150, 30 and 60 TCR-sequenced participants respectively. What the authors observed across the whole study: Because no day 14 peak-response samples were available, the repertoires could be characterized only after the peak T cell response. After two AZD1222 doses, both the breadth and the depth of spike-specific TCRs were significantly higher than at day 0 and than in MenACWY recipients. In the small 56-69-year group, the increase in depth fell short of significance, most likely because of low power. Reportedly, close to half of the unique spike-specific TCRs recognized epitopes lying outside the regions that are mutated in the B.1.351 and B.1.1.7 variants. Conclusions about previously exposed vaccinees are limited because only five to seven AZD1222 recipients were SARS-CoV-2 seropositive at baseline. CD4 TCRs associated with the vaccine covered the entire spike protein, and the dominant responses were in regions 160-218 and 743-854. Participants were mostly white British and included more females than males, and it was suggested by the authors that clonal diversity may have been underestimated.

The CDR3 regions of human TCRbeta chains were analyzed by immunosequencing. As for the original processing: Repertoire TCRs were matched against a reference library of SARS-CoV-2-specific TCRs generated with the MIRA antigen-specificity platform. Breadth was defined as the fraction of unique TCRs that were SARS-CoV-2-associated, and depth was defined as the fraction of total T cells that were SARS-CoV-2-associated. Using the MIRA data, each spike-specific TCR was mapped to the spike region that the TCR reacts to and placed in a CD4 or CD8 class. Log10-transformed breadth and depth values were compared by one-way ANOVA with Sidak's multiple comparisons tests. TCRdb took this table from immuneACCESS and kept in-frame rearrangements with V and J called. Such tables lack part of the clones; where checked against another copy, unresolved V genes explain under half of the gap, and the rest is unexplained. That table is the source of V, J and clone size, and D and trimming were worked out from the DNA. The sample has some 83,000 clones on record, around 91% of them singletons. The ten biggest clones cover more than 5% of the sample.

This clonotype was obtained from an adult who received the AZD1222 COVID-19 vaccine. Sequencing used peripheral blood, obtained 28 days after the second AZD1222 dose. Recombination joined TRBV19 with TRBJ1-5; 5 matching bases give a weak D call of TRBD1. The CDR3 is CASSIRSGQGRIRPQHF. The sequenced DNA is TGTGCCAGTAGTATAAGGTCCGGTCAGGGCCGTATTCGGCCCCAGCATTTT. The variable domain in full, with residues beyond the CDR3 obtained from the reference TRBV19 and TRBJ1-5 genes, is DGGITQSPKYLFRKEGQNVTLSCEQNLNHDAMYWYRQDPGQGLRLIYYSQIVNDFQKGDIAEGYSVSREKKESFPLTVTSAQKNPTAFYLCASSIRSGQGRIRPQHFGDGTRLSIL.